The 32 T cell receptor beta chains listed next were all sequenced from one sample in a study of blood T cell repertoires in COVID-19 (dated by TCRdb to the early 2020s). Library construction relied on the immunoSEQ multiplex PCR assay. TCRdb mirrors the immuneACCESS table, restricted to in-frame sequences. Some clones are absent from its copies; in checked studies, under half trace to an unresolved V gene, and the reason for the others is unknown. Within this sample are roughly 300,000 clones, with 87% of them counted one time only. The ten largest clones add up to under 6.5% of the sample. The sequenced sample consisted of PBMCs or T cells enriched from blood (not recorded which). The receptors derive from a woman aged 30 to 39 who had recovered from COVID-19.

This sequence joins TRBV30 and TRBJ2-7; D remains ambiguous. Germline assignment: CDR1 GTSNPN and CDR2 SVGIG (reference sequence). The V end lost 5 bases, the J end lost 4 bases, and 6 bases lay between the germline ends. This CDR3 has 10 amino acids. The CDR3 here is CAWGLYEQYF. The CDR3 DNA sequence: TGTGCCTGGGGCCTTTACGAGCAGTACTTC.

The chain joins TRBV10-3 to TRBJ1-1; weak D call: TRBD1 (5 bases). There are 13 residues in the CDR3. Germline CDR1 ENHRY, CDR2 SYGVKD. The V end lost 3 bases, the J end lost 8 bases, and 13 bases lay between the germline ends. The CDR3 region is CAISDQGRAEAFF. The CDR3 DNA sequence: TGTGCCATCAGTGACCAGGGCCGGGCCGAAGCTTTCTTT.

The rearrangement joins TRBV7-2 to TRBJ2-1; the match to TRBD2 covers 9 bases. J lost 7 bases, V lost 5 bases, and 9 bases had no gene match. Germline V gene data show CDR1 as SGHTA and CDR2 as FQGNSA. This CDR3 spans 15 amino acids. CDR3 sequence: CASSHGTSRNNEQFF. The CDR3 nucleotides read TGTGCCAGCAGCCACGGGACTAGCCGGAATAATGAGCAGTTCTTC.

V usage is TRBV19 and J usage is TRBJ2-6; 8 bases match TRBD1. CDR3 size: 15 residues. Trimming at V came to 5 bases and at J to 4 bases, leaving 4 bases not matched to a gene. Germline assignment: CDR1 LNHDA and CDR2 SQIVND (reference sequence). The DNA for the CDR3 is TGTGCCAGTAGTCAACAGGGGGGAGGGGCCAACGTCCTGACTTTC. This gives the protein CASSQQGGGANVLTF.

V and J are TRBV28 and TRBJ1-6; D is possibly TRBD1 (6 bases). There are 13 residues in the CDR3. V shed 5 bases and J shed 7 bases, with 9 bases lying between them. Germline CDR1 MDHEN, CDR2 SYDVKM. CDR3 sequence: CASSPQGNSPLHF. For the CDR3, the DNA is TGTGCCAGCAGTCCCCAGGGGAATTCACCCCTCCACTTT.

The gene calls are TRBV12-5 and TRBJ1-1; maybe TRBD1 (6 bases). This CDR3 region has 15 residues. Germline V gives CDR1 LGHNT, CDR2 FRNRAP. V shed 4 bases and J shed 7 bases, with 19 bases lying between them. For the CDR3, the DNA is TGTGCTAGTGGTTACACCCCAGCAGGGGCCAATGAAGCTTTCTTT. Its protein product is CASGYTPAGANEAFF.

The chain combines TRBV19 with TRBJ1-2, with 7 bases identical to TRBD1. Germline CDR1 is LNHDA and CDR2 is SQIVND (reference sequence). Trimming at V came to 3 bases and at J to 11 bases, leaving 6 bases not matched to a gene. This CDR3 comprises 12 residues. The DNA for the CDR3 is TGTGCCAGTAGTATTGGGACAGAATCTTACACCTTC. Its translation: CASSIGTESYTF. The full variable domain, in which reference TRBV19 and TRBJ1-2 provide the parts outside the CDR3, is DGGITQSPKYLFRKEGQNVTLSCEQNLNHDAMYWYRQDPGQGLRLIYYSQIVNDFQKGDIAEGYSVSREKKESFPLTVTSAQKNPTAFYLCASSIGTESYTFGSGTRLTVV.

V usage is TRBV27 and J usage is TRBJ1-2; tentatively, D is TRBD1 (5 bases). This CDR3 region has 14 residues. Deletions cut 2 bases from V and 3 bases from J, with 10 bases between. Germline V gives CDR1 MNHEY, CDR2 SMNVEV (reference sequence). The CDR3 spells CASSLRGNDYGYTF. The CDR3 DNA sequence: TGTGCCAGCAGTTTAAGGGGAAACGACTATGGCTACACCTTC.

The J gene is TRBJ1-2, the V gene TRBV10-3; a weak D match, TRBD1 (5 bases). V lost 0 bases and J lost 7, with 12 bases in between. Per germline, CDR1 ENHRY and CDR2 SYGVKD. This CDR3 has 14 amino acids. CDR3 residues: CAISESYGQGGYTF. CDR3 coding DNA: TGTGCCATCAGTGAGTCGTACGGGCAGGGTGGCTACACCTTC.

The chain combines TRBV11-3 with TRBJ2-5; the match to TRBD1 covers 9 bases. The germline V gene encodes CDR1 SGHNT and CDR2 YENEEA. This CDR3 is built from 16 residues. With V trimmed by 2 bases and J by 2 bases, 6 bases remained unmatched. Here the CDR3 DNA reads TGTGCCAGCAGCTTATCCCCGGGACAGGGACAAGAGACCCAGTACTTC. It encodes CASSLSPGQGQETQYF.

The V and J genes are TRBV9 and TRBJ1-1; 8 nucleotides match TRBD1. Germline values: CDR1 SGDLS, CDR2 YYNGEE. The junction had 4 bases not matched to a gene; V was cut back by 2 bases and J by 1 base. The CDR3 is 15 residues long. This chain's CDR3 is CASSVGGTGNTEAFF. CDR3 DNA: TGTGCCAGCAGCGTGGGAGGGACAGGGAACACTGAAGCTTTCTTT.

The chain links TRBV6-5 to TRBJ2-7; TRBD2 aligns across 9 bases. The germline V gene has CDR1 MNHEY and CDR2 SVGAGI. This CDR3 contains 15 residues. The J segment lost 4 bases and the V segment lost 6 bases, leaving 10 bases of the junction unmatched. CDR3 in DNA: TGTGCCAGCAGCCGGGGGCCGACTAGCGGTTACGAGCAGTACTTC. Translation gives CASSRGPTSGYEQYF.

In nucleotides, the CDR3 is TGTGCCATCAGTGACTCCCAGGGGGGAGGCAATCAGCCCCAGCATTTT. Its protein product is CAISDSQGGGNQPQHF. The chain carries TRBV10-3 and TRBJ1-5, with 7 positions matching TRBD1. With V trimmed by 3 bases and J by 2 bases, 7 bases remained unmatched. Germline-derived CDR1 and CDR2 are ENHRY and SYGVKD. The CDR3 length is 16 residues.

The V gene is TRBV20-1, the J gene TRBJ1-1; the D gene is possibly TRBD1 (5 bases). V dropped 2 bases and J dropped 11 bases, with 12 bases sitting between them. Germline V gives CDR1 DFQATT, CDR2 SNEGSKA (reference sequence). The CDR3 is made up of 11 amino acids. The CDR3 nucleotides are TGCAGTGCTAGACACCAGGGATCGGCTTTCTTT. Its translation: CSARHQGSAFF.

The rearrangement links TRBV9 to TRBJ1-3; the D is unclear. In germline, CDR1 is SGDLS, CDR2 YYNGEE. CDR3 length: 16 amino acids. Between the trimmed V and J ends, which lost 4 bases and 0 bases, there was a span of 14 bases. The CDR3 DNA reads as TGTGCCAGCAGCCCCCCTGGCCCAGGCTCTGGAAACACCATATATTTT. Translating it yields CASSPPGPGSGNTIYF.

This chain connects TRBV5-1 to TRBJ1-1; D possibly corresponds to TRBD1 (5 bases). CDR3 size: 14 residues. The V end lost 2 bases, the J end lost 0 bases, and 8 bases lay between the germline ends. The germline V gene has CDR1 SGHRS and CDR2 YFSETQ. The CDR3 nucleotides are TGCGCCAGCAGCTTAGGGGACTTGAACACTGAAGCTTTCTTT. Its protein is CASSLGDLNTEAFF. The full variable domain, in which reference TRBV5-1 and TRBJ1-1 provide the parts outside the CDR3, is KAGVTQTPRYLIKTRGQQVTLSCSPISGHRSVSWYQQTPGQGLQFLFEYFSETQRNKGNFPGRFSGRQFSNSRSEMNVSTLELGDSALYLCASSLGDLNTEAFFGQGTRLTVV.

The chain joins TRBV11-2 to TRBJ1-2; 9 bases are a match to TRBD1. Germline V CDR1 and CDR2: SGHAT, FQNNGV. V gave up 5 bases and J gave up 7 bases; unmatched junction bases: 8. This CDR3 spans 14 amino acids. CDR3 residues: CASSQNRGLGGYTF. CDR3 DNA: TGTGCCAGCAGCCAAAACAGGGGGCTGGGTGGCTACACCTTC. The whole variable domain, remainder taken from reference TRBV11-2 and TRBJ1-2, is EAGVAQSPRYKIIEKRQSVAFWCNPISGHATLYWYQQILGQGPKLLIQFQNNGVVDDSQLPKDRFSAERLKGVDSTLKIQPAKLEDSAVYLCASSQNRGLGGYTFGSGTRLTVV.

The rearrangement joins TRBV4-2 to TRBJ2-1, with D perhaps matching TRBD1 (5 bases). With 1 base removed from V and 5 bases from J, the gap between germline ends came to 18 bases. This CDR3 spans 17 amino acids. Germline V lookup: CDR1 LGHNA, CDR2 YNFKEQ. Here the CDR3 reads CASSQGPKTAPDNEQFF. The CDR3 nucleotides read TGTGCCAGCAGCCAAGGTCCTAAGACAGCTCCCGACAATGAGCAGTTCTTC.

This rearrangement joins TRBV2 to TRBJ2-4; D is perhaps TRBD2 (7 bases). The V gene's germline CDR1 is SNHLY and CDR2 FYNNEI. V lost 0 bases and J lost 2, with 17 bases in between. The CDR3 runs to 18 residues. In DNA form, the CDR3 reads TGTGCCAGCAGTGAAGCCACCGCGGGGGCTTATCCCAAAAACATTCAGTACTTC. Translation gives CASSEATAGAYPKNIQYF.

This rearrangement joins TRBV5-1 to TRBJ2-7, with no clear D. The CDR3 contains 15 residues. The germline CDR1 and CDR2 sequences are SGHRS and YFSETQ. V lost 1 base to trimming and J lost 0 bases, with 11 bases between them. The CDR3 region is CASSLSSGSSYEQYF. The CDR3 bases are TGCGCCAGCAGCTTGTCTTCGGGTAGCTCCTACGAGCAGTACTTC.

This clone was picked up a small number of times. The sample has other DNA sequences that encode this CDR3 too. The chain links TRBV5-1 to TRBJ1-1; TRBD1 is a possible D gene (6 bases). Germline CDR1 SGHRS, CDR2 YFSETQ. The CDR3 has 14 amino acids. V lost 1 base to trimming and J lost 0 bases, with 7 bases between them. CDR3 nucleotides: TGCGCCAGCAGCTTGCAGGGGATGAACACTGAAGCTTTCTTT. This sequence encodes CASSLQGMNTEAFF.

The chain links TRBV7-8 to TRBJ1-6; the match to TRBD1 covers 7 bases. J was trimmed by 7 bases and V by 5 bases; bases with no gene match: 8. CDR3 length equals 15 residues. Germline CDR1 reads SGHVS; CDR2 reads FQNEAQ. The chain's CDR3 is CASSTRQGWNSPLHF. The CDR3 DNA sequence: TGTGCCAGCAGCACCCGACAGGGTTGGAATTCACCCCTCCACTTT. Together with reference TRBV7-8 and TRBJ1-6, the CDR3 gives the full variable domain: GAGVSQSPRYKVAKRGQDVALRCDPISGHVSLFWYQQALGQGPEFLTYFQNEAQLDKSGLPSDRFFAERPEGSVSTLKIQRTQQEDSAVYLCASSTRQGWNSPLHFGNGTRLTVT.

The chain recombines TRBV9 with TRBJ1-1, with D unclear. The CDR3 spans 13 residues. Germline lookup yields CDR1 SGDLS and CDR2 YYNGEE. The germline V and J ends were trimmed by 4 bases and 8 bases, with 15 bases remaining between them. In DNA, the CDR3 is TGTGCCAGCAGCCCCCATAATGAGGTAGAAGCTTTCTTT. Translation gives CASSPHNEVEAFF.

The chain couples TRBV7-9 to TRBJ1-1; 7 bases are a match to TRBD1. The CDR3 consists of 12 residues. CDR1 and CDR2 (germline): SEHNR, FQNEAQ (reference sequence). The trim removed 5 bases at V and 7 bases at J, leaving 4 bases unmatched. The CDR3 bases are TGTGCCAGCAGCCATAGGGACAGTGAAGCTTTCTTT. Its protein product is CASSHRDSEAFF.

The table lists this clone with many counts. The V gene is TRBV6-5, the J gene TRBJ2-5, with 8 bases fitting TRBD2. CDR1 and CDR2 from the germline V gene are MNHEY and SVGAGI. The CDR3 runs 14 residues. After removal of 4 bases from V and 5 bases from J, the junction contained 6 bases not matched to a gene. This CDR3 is CASSSGLGRETQYF. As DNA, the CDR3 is TGTGCCAGCAGTTCGGGACTAGGTCGGGAGACCCAGTACTTC.

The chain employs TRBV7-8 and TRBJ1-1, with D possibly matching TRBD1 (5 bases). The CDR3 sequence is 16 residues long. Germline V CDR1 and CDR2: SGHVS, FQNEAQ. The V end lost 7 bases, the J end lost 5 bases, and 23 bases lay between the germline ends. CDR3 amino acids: CASIDLRGVVATEAFF. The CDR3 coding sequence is TGTGCCAGCATCGATCTTCGGGGGGTGGTGGCAACTGAAGCTTTCTTT.

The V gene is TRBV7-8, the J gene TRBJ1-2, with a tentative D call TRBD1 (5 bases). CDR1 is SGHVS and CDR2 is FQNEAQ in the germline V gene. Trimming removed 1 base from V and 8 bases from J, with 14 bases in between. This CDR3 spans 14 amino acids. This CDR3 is CASSLEGRVKGYTF. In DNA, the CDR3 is TGTGCCAGCAGCTTAGAGGGCAGGGTGAAGGGCTACACCTTC.

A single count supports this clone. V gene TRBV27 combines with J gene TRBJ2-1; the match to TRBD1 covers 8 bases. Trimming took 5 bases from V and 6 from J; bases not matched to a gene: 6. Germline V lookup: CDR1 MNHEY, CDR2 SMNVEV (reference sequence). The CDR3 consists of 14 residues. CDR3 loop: CASSPQGARNEQFF. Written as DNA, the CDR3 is TGTGCCAGCAGTCCCCAGGGGGCGCGCAATGAGCAGTTCTTC.

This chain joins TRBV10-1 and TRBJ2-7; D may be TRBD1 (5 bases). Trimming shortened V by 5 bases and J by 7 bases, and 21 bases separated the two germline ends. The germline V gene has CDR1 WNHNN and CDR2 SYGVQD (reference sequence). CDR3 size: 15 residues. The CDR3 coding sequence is TGCGCCAGCAGTCCCTCGATTCGGACACGGTCTGAGCAGTACTTC. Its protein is CASSPSIRTRSEQYF.

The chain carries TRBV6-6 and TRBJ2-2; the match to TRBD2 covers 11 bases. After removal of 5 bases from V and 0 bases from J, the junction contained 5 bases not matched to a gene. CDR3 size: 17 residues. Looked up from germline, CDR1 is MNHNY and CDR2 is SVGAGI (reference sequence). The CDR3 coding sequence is TGTGCCAGCAGTCGCACTAGCGGGGGCGCGAACACCGGGGAGCTGTTTTTT. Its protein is CASSRTSGGANTGELFF.

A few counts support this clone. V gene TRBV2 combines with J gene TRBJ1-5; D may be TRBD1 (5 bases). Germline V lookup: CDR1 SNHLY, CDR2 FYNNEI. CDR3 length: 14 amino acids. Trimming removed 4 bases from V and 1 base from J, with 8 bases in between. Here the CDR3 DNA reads TGTGCCAGCAGTGCTTCAGGGAGCAATCAGCCCCAGCATTTT. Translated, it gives CASSASGSNQPQHF.

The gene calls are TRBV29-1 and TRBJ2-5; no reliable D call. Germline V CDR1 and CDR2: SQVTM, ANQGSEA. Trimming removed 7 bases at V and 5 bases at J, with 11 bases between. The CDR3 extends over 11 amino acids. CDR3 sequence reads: CSGRQLETQYF. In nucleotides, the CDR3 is TGCAGCGGCCGACAATTGGAGACCCAGTACTTC.